This TCR beta chain derives from a study of cytomegalovirus exposure and HLA in healthy donors. The V end was cut by 9 bases, the J end by 3 bases, with 20 bases between. The length of the CDR3 is 15 residues. Germline V gives CDR1 LGHNT, CDR2 FRNRAP. The PCR contained 60 Vbeta and 13 Jbeta primers. Method: immunoSEQ multiplex PCR; TCRdb's copy keeps in-frame clones and lacks some. The sample lists about 250,000 clones; more than 55% were seen once. Sequencing was done on a sample of PBMCs. The origin of this receptor is a female donor in good health and CMV-seronegative. The chain recombines TRBV12-5 with TRBJ1-2; D might be TRBD1 (6 bases). CDR3 protein: CASATTGGADYGYTF. CDR3 nucleotide sequence: TGTGCTAGCGCAACCACGGGGGGGGCAGACTATGGCTACACCTTC.